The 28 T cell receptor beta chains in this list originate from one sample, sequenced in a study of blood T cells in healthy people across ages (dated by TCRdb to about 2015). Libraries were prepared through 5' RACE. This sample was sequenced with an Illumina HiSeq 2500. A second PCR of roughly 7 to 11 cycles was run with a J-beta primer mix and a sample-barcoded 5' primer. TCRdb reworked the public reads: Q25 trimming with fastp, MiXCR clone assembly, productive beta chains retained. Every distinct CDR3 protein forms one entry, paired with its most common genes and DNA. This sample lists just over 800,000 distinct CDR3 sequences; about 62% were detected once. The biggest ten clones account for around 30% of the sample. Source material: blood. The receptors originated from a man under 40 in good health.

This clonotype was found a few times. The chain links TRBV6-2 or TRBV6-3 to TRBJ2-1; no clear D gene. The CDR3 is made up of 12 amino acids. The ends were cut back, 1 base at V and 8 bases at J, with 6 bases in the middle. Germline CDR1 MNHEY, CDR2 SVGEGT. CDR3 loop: CASSYYGHEQFF. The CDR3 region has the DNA TGTGCCAGCAGTTACTACGGGCATGAGCAGTTCTTC.

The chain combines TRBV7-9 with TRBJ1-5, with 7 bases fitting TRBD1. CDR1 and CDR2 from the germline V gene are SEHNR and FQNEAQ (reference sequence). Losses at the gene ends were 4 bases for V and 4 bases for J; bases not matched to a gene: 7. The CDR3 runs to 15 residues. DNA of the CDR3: TGTGCCAGCAGCTCTACAGGGGAGGGGAATCAGCCCCAGCATTTT. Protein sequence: CASSSTGEGNQPQHF.

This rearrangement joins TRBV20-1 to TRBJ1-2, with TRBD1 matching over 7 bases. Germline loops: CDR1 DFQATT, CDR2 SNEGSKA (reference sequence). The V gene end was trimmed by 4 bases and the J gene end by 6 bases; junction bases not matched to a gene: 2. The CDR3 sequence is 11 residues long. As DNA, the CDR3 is TGCAGTGCTACCACAGGGGATGGCTACACCTTC. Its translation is CSATTGDGYTF.

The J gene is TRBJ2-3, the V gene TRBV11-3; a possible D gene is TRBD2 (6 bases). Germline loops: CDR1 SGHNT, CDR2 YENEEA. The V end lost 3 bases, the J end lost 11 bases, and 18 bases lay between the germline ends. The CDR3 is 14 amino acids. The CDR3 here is CASSFGAGTDEQYF. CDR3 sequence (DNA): TGTGCCAGCAGCTTCGGCGCGGGAACGGATGAGCAGTATTTT.

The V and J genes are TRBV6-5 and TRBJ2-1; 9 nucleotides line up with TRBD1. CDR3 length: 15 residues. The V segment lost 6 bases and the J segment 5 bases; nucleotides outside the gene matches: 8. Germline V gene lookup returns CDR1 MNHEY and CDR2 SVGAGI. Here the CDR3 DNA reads TGTGCCAGCAGATTCCCGGGACAGGGAAACAATGAGCAGTTCTTC. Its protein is CASRFPGQGNNEQFF.

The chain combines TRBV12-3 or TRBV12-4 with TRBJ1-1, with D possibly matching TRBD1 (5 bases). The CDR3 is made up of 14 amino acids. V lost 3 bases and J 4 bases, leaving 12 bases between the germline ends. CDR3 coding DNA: TGTGCCAGCAGTTTTAGATTCGGGACCACTGAAGCTTTCTTT. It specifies CASSFRFGTTEAFF.

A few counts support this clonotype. CDR3 nucleotide sequence: TGTGCCAGCAGCGAGGGACTAGCTACTGGCGAGCAGTACTTC. It yields the protein CASSEGLATGEQYF. The chain is built from TRBV9 and TRBJ2-4; 9 bases match TRBD2. Judging by the DNA end, TRBJ2-7 fits better; the J call may be wrong. CDR1 SGDLS and CDR2 YYNGEE come from the germline V gene. This CDR3 has 14 residues.

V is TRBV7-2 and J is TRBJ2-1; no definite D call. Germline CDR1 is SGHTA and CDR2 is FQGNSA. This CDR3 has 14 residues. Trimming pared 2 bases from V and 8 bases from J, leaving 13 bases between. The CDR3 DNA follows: TGTGCCAGCAGCTTAATTTCGCCTCAGGATGAGCAGTTCTTC. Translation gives CASSLISPQDEQFF.

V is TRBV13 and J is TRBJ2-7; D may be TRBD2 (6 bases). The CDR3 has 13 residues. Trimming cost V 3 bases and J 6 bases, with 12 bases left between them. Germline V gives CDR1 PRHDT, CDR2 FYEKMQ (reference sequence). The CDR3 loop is CASSFRTTLEQYF. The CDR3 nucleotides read TGTGCCAGCAGCTTTAGGACTACCCTCGAGCAGTACTTC.

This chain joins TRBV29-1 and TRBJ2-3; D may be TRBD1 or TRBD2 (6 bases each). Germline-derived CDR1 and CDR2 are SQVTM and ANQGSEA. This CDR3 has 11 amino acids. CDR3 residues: CSGGPTDTQYF. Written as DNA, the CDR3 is TGCAGTGGGGGGCCCACAGATACGCAGTATTTT.

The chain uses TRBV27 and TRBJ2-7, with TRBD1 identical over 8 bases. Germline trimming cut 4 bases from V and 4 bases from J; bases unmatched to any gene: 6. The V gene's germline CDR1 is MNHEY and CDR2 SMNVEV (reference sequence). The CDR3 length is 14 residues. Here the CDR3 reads CASSWAGGRYEQYF. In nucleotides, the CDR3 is TGTGCCAGCAGTTGGGCAGGGGGCAGATACGAGCAGTACTTC.

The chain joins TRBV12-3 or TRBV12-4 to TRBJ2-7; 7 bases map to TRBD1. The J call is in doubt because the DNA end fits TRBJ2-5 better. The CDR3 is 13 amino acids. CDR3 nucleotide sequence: TGTGCCAGCAGTTCAGGGGGTCGACAGACCCAGTACTTC. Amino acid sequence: CASSSGGRQTQYF.

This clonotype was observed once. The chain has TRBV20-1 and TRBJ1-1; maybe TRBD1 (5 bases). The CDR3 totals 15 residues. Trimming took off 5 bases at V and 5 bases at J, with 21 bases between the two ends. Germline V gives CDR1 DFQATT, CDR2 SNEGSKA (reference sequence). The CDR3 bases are TGCAGTGCTCCCGGGGCCCCTATGTCGCTGACTGAAGCTTTCTTT. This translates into CSAPGAPMSLTEAFF.

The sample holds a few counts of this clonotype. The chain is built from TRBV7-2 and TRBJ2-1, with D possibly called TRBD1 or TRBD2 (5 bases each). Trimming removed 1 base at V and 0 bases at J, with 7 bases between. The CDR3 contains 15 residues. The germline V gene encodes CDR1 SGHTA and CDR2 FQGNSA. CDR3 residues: CASSLGGVSYNEQFF. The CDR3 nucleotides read TGTGCCAGCAGCTTAGGAGGGGTCTCCTACAATGAGCAGTTCTTC.

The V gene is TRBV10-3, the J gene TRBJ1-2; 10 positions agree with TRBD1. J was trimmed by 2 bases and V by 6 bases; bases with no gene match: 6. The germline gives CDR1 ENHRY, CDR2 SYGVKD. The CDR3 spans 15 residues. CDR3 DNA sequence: TGTGCCATCAGGACCGGACAGGGGGAAAACTATGGCTACACCTTC. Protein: CAIRTGQGENYGYTF.

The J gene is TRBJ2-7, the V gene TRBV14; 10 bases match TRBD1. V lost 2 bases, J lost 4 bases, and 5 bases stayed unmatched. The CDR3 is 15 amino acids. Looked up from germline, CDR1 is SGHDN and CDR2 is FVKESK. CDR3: CASSQLGTGEYEQYF. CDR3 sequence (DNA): TGTGCCAGCAGCCAACTCGGGACAGGGGAATACGAGCAGTACTTC.

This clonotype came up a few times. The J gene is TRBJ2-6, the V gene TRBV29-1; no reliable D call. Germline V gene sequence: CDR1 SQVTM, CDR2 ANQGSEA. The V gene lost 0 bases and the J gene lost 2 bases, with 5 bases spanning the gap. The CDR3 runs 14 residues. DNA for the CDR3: TGCAGCGTTGAAGAGGTGCCTGGGGCCAACGTCCTGACTTTC. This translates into CSVEEVPGANVLTF. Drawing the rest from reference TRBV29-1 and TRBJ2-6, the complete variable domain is SAVISQKPSRDICQRGTSLTIQCQVDSQVTMMFWYRQQPGQSLTLIATANQGSEATYESGFVIDKFPISRPNLTFSTLTVSNMSPEDSSIYLCSVEEVPGANVLTFGAGSRLTVL.

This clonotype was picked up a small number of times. The CDR3 loop reads CASTPGGREQYF. CDR3 DNA sequence: TGTGCCAGCACCCCTGGGGGGCGGGAGCAGTACTTC. The rearrangement uses TRBV6-5 and TRBJ2-4; possible D gene TRBD2, 7 bases. Germline CDR1 and CDR2: MNHEY and SVGAGI. V lost 7 bases, J lost 13 bases, and 17 bases lay in between. The CDR3 consists of 12 residues.

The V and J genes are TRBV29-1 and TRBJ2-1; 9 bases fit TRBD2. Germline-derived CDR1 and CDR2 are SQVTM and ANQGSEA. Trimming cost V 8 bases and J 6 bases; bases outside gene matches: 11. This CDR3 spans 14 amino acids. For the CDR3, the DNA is TGCAGCTTGATCAAGGCTAGCGGGGTCAATGAGCAGTTCTTC. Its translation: CSLIKASGVNEQFF.

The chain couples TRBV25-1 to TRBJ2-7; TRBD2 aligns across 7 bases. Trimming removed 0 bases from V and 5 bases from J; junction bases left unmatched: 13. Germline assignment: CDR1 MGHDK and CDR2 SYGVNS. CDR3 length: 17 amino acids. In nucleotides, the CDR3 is TGTGCCAGCAGTGAATATAAAGGAGCGGCAGGGAGGGACGAGCAGTACTTC. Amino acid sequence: CASSEYKGAAGRDEQYF.

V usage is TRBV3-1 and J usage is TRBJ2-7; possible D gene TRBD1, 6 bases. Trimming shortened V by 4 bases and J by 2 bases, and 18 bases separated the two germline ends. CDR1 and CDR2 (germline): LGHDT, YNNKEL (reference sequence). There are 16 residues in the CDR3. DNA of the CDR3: TGTGCCAGCAGCCTGGGGGCCGGACAGAGAACCTACGAGCAGTACTTC. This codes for CASSLGAGQRTYEQYF.

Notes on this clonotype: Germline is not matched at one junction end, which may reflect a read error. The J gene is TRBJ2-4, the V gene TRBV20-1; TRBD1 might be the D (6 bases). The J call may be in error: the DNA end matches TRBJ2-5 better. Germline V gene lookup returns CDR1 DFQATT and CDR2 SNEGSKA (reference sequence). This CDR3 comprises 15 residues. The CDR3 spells CSARDGQSPQGTQYF. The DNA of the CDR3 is TGCAGTGCTAGAGACGGACAGAGCCCTCAAGGGACCCAGTACTTC.

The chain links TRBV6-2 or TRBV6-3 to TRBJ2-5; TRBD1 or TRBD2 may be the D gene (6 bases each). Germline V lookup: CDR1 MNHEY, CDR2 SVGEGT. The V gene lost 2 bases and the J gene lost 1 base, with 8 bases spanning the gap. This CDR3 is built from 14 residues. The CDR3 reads CASSYKGGQETQYF. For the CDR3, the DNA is TGTGCCAGCAGTTACAAGGGGGGCCAAGAGACCCAGTACTTC.

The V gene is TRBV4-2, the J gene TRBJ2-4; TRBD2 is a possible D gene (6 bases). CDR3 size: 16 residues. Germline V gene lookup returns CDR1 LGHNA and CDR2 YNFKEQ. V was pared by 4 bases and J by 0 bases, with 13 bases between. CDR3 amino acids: CASSRGTALAKNIQYF. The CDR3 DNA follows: TGTGCCAGCAGCCGCGGGACTGCTCTAGCCAAAAACATTCAGTACTTC.

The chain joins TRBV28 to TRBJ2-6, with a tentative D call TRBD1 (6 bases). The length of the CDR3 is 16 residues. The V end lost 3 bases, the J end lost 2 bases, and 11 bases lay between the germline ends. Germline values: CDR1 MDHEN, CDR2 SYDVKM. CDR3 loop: CASSFRGIAGANVLTF. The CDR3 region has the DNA TGTGCCAGCAGTTTTAGGGGGATCGCTGGGGCCAACGTCCTGACTTTC.

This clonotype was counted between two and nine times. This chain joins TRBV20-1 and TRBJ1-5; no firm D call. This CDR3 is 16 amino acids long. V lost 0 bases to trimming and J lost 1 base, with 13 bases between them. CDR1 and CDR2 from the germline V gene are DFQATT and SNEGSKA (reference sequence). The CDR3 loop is CSARDLLGTSNQPQHF. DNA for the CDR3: TGCAGTGCTAGAGATCTCCTAGGCACCAGCAATCAGCCCCAGCATTTT.

The CDR3 nucleotides are TGTGCCAGCAGCTTGGGACTAGCGGGGAGGGCAGATACGCAGTATTTT. Translation: CASSLGLAGRADTQYF. The chain carries TRBV7-2 and TRBJ2-3; TRBD2 matches 13 bases. Losses at the gene ends were 3 bases for V and 4 bases for J; bases not matched to a gene: 4. CDR1 SGHTA and CDR2 FQGNSA come from the germline V gene. The CDR3 length is 16 residues. The entire variable domain, with the rest obtained from reference TRBV7-2 and TRBJ2-3, is as follows: GAGVSQSPSNKVTEKGKDVELRCDPISGHTALYWYRQSLGQGLEFLIYFQGNSAPDKSGLPSDRFSAERTGGSVSTLTIQRTQQEDSAVYLCASSLGLAGRADTQYFGPGTRLTVL.

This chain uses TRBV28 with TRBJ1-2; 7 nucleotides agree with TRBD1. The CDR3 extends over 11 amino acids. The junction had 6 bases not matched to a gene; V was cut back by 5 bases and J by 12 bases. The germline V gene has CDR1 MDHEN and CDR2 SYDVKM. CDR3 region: CASSATGLNTF. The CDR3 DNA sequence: TGTGCCAGCAGTGCGACAGGGCTTAACACCTTC.